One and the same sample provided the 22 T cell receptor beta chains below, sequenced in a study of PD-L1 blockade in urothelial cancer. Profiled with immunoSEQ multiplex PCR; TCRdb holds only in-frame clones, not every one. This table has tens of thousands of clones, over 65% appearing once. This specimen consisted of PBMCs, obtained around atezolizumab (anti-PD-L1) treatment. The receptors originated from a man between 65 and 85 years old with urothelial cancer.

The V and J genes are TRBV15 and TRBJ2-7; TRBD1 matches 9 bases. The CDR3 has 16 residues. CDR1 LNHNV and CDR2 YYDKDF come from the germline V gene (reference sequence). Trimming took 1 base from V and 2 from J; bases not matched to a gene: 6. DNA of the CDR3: TGTGCCACCAGCAGAGCCGACAGGGGGGCTCCCTACGAGCAGTACTTC. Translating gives CATSRADRGAPYEQYF.

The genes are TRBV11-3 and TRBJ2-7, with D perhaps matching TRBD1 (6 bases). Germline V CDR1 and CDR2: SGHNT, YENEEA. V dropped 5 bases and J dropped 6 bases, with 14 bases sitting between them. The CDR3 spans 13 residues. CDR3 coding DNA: TGTGCCAGCAGCATAGTCCCGGACAGCGAGCAGTACTTC. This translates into CASSIVPDSEQYF.

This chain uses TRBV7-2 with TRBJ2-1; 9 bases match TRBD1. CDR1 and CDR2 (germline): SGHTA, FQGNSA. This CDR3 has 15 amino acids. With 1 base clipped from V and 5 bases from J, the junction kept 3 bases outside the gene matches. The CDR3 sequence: CASSLGTGANNEQFF. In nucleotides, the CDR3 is TGTGCCAGCAGCTTAGGGACAGGGGCAAACAATGAGCAGTTCTTC.

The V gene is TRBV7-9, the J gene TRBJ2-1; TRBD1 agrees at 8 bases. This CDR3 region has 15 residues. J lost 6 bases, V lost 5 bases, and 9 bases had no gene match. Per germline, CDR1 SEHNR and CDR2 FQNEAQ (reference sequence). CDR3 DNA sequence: TGTGCCAGCAGCCCTCTTACAGGGGGGCTCAATGAGCAGTTCTTC. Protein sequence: CASSPLTGGLNEQFF. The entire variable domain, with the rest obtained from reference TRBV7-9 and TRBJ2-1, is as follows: DTGVSQNPRHKITKRGQNVTFRCDPISEHNRLYWYRQTLGQGPEFLTYFQNEAQLEKSRLLSDRFSAERPKGSFSTLEIQRTEQGDSAMYLCASSPLTGGLNEQFFGPGTRLTVL.

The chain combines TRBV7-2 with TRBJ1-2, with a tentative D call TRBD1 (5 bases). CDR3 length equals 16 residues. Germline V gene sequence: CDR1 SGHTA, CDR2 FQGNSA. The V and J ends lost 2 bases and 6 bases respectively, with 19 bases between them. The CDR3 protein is CASSLNSRTTPDGYTF. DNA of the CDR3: TGTGCCAGCAGCTTAAATTCCCGGACAACACCGGATGGCTACACCTTC.

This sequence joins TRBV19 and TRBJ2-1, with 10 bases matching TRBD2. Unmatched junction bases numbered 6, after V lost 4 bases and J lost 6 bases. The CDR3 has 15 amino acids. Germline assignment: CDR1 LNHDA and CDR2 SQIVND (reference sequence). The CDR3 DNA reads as TGTGCCAGTAGTACCAGCGGGAGGGCTATCAATGAGCAGTTCTTC. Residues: CASSTSGRAINEQFF. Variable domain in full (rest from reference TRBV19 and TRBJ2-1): DGGITQSPKYLFRKEGQNVTLSCEQNLNHDAMYWYRQDPGQGLRLIYYSQIVNDFQKGDIAEGYSVSREKKESFPLTVTSAQKNPTAFYLCASSTSGRAINEQFFGPGTRLTVL.

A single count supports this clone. CDR3 amino acids: CATSTPGLAYSTDTQYF. CDR3 coding DNA: TGTGCCACCAGCACCCCGGGACTAGCGTACAGCACAGATACGCAGTATTTT. The chain links TRBV15 to TRBJ2-3; 10 bases line up with TRBD2. Germline V CDR1 and CDR2: LNHNV, YYDKDF (reference sequence). Trimming took 4 bases from V and 0 from J; bases not matched to a gene: 7. The CDR3 has 17 amino acids. The full variable domain, with the rest looked up from reference TRBV15 and TRBJ2-3, is DAMVIQNPRYQVTQFGKPVTLSCSQTLNHNVMYWYQQKSSQAPKLLFHYYDKDFNNEADTPDNFQSRRPNTSFCFLDIRSPGLGDTAMYLCATSTPGLAYSTDTQYFGPGTRLTVL.

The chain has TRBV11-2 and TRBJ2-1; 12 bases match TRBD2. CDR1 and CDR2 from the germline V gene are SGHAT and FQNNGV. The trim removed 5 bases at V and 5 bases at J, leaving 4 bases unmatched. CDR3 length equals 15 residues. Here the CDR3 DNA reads TGTGCCAGCAGCCCCCGACTAGCGGGAGACAATGAGCAGTTCTTC. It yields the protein CASSPRLAGDNEQFF. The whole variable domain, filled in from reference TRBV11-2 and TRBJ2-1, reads EAGVAQSPRYKIIEKRQSVAFWCNPISGHATLYWYQQILGQGPKLLIQFQNNGVVDDSQLPKDRFSAERLKGVDSTLKIQPAKLEDSAVYLCASSPRLAGDNEQFFGPGTRLTVL.

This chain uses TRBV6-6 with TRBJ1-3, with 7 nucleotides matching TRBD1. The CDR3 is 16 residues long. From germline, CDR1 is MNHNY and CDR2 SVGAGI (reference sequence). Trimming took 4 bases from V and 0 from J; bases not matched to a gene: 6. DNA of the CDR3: TGTGCCAGCAGTTCCGGACAGGCGAACTCTGGAAACACCATATATTTT. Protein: CASSSGQANSGNTIYF.

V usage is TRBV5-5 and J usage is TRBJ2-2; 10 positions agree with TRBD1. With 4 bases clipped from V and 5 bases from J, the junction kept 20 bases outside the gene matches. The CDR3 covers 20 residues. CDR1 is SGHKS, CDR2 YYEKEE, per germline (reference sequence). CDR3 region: CASSIGDRGVAGGITGELFF. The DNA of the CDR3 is TGTGCCAGCAGCATTGGGGACAGGGGCGTCGCGGGAGGAATTACCGGGGAGCTGTTTTTT.

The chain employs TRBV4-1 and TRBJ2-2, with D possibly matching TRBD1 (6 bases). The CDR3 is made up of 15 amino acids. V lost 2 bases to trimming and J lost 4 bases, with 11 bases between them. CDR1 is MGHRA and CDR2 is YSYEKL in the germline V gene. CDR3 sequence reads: CASSQLQGSTGELFF. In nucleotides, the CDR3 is TGCGCCAGCAGCCAACTTCAGGGGAGCACCGGGGAGCTGTTTTTT.

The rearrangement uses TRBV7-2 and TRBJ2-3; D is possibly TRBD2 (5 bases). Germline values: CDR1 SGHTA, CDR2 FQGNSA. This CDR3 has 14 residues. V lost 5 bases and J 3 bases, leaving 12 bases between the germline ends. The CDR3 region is CASSLEWRTDTQYF. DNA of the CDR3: TGTGCCAGCAGCCTAGAATGGAGGACAGATACGCAGTATTTT.

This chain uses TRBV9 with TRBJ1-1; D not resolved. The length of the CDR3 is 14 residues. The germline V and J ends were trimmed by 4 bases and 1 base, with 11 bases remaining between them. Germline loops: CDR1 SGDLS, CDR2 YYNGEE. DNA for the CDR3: TGTGCCAGCAGCCCCCCTGGGAGGAACACTGAAGCTTTCTTT. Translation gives CASSPPGRNTEAFF. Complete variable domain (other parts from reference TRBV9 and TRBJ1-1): DSGVTQTPKHLITATGQRVTLRCSPRSGDLSVYWYQQSLDQGLQFLIQYYNGEERAKGNILERFSAQQFPDLHSELNLSSLELGDSALYFCASSPPGRNTEAFFGQGTRLTVV.

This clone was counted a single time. The CDR3 loop reads CASKLASSYEQYF. For the CDR3, the DNA is TGTGCCAGCAAACTAGCTAGCTCCTACGAGCAGTACTTC. The genes are TRBV11-2 and TRBJ2-7; D may be TRBD2 (6 bases). V was shortened by 7 bases and J by 0 bases, with 10 bases between the two germline ends. From germline, CDR1 is SGHAT and CDR2 FQNNGV. This CDR3 is built from 13 residues.

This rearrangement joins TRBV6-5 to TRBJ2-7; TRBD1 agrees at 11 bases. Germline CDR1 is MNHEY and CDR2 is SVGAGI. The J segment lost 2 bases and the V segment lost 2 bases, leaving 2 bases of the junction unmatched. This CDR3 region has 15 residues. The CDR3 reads CASSYGQGAPYEQYF. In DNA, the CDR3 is TGTGCCAGCAGTTACGGACAGGGGGCACCCTACGAGCAGTACTTC.

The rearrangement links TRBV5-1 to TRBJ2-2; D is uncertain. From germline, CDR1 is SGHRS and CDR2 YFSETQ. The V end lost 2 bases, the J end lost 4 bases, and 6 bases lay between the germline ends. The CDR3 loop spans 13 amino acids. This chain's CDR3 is CASSFLSTGELFF. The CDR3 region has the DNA TGCGCCAGCAGCTTCCTAAGCACCGGGGAGCTGTTTTTT.

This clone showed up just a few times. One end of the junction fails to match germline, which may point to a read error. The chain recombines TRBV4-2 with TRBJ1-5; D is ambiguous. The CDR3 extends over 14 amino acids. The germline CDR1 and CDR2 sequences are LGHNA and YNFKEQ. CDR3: CASSQEGTNEPQHF. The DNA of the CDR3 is TGTGCCAGCAGTCAGGAAGGAACCAATGAGCCCCAGCATTTT.

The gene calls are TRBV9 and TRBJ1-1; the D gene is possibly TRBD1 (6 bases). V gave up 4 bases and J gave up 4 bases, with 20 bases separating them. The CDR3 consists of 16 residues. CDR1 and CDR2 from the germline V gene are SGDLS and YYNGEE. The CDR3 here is CASSFTDAGVGTEAFF. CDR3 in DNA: TGTGCCAGCAGCTTCACGGACGCAGGGGTGGGCACTGAAGCTTTCTTT.

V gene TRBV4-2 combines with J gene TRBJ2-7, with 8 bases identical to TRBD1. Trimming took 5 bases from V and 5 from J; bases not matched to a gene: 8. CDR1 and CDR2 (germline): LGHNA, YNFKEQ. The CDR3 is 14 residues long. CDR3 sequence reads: CASSSGQGVDEQYF. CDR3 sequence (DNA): TGTGCCAGCAGCAGCGGACAGGGAGTGGACGAGCAGTACTTC.

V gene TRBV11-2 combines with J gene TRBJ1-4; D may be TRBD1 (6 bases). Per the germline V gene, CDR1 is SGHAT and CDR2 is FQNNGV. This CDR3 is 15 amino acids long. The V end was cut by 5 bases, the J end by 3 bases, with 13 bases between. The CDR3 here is CASSLGAGANEKLFF. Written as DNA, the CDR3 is TGTGCCAGCAGCCTCGGGGCAGGGGCTAATGAAAAACTGTTTTTT.

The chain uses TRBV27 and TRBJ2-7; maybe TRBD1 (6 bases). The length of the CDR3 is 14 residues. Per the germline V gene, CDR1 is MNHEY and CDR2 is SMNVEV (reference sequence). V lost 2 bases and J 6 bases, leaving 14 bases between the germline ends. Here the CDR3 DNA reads TGTGCCAGCAGTTTAACAGGGATGATGTCCGAGCAGTACTTC. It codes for CASSLTGMMSEQYF.

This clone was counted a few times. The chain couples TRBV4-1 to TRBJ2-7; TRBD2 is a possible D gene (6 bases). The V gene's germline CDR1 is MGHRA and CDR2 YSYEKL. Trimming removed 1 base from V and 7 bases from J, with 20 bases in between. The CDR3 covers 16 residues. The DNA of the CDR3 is TGCGCCAGCAGCCAAGGGGAGGCAGCGGGTAAGGAAGAGCAGTACTTC. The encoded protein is CASSQGEAAGKEEQYF.